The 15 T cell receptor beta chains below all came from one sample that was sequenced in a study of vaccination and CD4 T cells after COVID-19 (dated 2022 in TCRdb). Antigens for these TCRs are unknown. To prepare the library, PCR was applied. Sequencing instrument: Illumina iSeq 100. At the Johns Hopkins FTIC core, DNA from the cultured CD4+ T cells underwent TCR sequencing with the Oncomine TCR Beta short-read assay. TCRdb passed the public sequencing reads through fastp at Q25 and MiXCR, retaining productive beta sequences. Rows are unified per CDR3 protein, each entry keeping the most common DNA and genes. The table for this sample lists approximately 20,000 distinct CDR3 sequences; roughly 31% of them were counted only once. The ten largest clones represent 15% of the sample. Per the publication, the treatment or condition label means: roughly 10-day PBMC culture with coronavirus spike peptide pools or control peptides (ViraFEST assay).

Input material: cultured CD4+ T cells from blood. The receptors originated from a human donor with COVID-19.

This chain's CDR3 is CATGQNYGYTF. The CDR3 DNA is TGTGCCACAGGACAGAACTATGGCTACACCTTC. J is TRBJ1-2 and V is TRBV30; tentatively, D is TRBD1 (6 bases). The CDR3 extends over 11 amino acids. The germline CDR1 and CDR2 sequences are GTSNPN and SVGIG (reference sequence). The V end was cut by 8 bases, the J end by 2 bases, with 9 bases between.

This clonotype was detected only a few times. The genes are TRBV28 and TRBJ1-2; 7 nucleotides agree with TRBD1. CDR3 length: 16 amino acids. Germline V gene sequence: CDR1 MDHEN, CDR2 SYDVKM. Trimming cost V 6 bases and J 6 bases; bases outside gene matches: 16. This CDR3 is CASRGGLRQGGDGYTF. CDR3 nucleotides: TGTGCCAGCAGAGGTGGGCTCCGGCAGGGGGGGGATGGCTACACCTTC.

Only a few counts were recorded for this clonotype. The CDR3 sequence is CASSLGGLNTEAFF. The CDR3 nucleotides read TGTGCCAGCAGCTTAGGGGGGCTGAACACTGAAGCTTTCTTT. This chain uses TRBV7-6 with TRBJ1-1; a possible D gene is TRBD1 (6 bases). The CDR3 runs 14 residues. Germline V gene sequence: CDR1 SGHVS, CDR2 FNYEAQ. V lost 1 base to trimming and J lost 0 bases, with 6 bases between them.

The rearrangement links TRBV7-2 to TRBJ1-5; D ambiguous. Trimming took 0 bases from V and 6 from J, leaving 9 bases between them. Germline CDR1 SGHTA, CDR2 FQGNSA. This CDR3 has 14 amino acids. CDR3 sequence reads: CASSLAKRAQPQHF. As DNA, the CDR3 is TGTGCCAGCAGCTTAGCGAAGAGGGCTCAGCCCCAGCATTTT.

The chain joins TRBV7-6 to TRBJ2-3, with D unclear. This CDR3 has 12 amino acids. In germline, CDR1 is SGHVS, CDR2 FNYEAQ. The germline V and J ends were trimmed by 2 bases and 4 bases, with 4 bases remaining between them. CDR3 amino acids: CASSLLSDTQYF. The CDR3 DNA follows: TGTGCCAGCAGCTTACTATCAGATACGCAGTATTTT.

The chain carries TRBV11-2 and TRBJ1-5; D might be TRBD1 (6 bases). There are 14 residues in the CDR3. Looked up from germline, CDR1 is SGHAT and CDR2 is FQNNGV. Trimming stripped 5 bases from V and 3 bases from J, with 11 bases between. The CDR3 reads CASSADSPNQPQHF. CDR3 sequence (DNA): TGTGCCAGCAGCGCGGACAGTCCCAATCAGCCCCAGCATTTT. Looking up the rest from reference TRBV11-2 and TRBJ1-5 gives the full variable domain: EAGVAQSPRYKIIEKRQSVAFWCNPISGHATLYWYQQILGQGPKLLIQFQNNGVVDDSQLPKDRFSAERLKGVDSTLKIQPAKLEDSAVYLCASSADSPNQPQHFGDGTRLSIL.

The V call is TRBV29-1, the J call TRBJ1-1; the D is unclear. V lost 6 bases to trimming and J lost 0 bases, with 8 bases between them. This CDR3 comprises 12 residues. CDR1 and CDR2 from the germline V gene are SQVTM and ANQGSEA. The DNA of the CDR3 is TGCAGCGTGGGCTACATGAACACTGAAGCTTTCTTT. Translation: CSVGYMNTEAFF.

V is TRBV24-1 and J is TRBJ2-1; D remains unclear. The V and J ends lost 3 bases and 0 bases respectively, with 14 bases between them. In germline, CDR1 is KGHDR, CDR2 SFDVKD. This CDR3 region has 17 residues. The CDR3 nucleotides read TGTGCCACCAGTGATCCCACAACTACTAACTCCTACAATGAGCAGTTCTTC. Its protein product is CATSDPTTTNSYNEQFF.

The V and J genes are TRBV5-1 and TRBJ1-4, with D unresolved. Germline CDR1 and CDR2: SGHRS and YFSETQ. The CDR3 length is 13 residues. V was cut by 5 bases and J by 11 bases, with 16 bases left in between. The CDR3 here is CASSTLLEEKLFF. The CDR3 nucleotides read TGCGCCAGCAGTACCCTTCTCGAGGAGAAACTGTTTTTT.

The DNA of the CDR3 is TGTGCCAGCAGCGTTTTGGGTGAGACCACTGAAGCTTTCTTT. Amino acid sequence: CASSVLGETTEAFF. This chain joins TRBV7-2 and TRBJ1-1, with unresolved D. The CDR3 length is 14 residues. Germline V gene lookup returns CDR1 SGHTA and CDR2 FQGNSA. Trimming removed 5 bases from V and 4 bases from J, with 14 bases in between.

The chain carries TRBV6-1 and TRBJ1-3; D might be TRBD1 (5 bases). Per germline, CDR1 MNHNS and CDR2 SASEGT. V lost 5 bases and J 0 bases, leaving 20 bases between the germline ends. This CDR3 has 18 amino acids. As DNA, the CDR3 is TGTGCCAGCAGTCAACGGCTCGCTTCAGGGACCTCTGGAAACACCATATATTTT. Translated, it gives CASSQRLASGTSGNTIYF.

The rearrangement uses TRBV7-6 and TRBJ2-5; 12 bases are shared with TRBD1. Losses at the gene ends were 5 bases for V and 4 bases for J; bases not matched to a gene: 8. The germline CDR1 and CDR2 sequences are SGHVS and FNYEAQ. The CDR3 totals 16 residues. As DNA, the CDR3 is TGTGCCAGCAGCCTAGGTGGGACAGGGGGCGCAGAGACCCAGTACTTC. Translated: CASSLGGTGGAETQYF.

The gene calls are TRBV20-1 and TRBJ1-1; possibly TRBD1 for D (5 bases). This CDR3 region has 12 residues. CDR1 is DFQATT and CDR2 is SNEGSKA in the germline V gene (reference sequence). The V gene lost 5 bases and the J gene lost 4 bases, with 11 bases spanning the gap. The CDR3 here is CSAYDRSTEAFF. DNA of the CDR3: TGCAGTGCTTACGACAGAAGCACTGAAGCTTTCTTT.

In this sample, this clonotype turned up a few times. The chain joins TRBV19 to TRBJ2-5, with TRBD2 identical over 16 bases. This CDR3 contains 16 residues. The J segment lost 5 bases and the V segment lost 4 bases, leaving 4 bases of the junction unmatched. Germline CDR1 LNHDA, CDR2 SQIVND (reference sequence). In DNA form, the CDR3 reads TGTGCCAGTAGTAGGGGACTAGCGGGGGGGCTGGAGACCCAGTACTTC. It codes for CASSRGLAGGLETQYF.

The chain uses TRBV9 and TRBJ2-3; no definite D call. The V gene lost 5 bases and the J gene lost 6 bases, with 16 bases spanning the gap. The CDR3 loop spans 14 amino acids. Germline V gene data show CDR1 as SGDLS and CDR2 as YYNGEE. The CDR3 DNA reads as TGTGCCAGCAGTATAGCCCGCTCAGGCGATACGCAGTATTTT. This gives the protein CASSIARSGDTQYF.